This TCR beta chain comes out of a study of shared clonotypes between healthy human individuals. Study-wide results and caveats: The genetic and exposure-history diversity represented was limited by few donors.

Terminally differentiated effector memory CD45RA+ cells were left out of the naive CD8 fraction, which was CD45RO-negative and positively selected for CCR7. The assay was immunoSEQ multiplex PCR, and TCRdb's table has in-frame clones only and misses some. Of some 2,000,000 clones in the sample, approximately 94% were seen once. Germline CDR1 is SGDLS and CDR2 is YYNGEE. The CDR3 spans 14 residues. The ends lost 4 bases at V and 7 bases at J; junction bases unmatched: 6. This clone has a single count. The antigen is undetermined. The chain is built from TRBV9 and TRBJ2-7; TRBD1 aligns across 12 bases. The sample consisted of naive CD8+ T cells sorted from blood. The TCR was taken from a man younger than 30 in good health. In DNA, the CDR3 is TGTGCCAGCAGCCCCTGGGACAGGGGGCAAGAGCAGTACTTC. It is translated as CASSPWDRGQEQYF.